This T cell receptor (beta chain) was identified during a study of identical twins listed by TCRdb under 2016. About the investigation overall: The study deep-sequenced TCR alpha and beta repertoires from monozygotic twins, unrelated adults of various ages and cord blood to test whether fetal clonotypes persist. To rule out contamination, the twin experiments were replicated at different times with different library preparation protocols.

Trimming removed 1 base from V and 14 bases from J, leaving 9 bases between the germline ends. From the cysteine through the phenylalanine, the CDR3 covers 12 amino acids. Kept here is only the CDR3 DNA, which spans 36 bases and is read in frame from base 1. In the germline V gene, CDR1 corresponds to MGHDK and CDR2 to SYGVNS. Every donor was a healthy Caucasian. The twin cohort comprised three pairs of female monozygotic twins, all aged roughly 18 to 30 years. CD4+ and CD8+ T cell populations were isolated with positive isolation kits from Invitrogen. Paper-wide results and their limitations: Fewer insertions were carried by abundant cord blood beta clonotypes; a weaker similar trend was observed in young adult naive repertoires, while no such trend was observed in memory repertoires. Compared with coincidental sharing between unrelated individuals, out-of-frame TCR alpha sequences shared between twins showed an excess of sequences with low generation probability. A weaker excess of twin sharing was found in beta out-of-frame sequences because the signal-to-noise ratio was lowered by fewer shared sequences. Zero-insertion analyses could be partly confounded by invariant T cells such as MAIT and iNKT, though diverse VJ usage argued against such confounding for most clonotypes. Recombination models systematically underestimated out-of-frame TCR alpha sharing in monozygotic twins but agreed with sharing between unrelated individuals. Because the same donors could not be followed over many years, the conclusions relied on cross-sectional statistical analysis.

Notes on this clonotype: Its antigen is still unknown. The sample holds no much larger clone one base away, and base qualities are not on file.

The receptor library was made with 5' RACE. The run used an Illumina HiSeq 2000. A universal primer binding site was introduced by template switching, and a unique molecular identifier was present in the final cDNA, enabling accurate counting of TCR cDNA molecules. Specific primers in the conserved constant-segment region were used to synthesize first-strand cDNA for TCR alpha and beta chains. To control for contamination, each cDNA library was double barcoded with a SMART-Mk sample barcode plus Illumina barcodes. TruSeq adapter sequences and Illumina sample barcodes were added in two successive PCR steps. TCR alpha and beta cDNA libraries were sequenced on the Illumina HiSeq platform with custom primers. The paper's data handling went like this. Raw reads were processed with MiGEC to extract unique molecular identifiers, and MiXCR was used to determine CDR3 positions. Recombination models were inferred per individual with the repgenHMM and IGoR tools using an EM algorithm. The analysis of shared clonotypes was done with the tcR package in R, with sharing normalized by the product of cloneset sizes. Out-of-frame nonproductive sequences were analyzed to study raw recombination free of thymic and clonal selection effects. TCRdb reprocessed the public reads (quality trimming at Q25 with fastp, clone calling with MiXCR) and kept in-frame beta chains. Under each unique CDR3 protein, matching rows form one entry showing the most common genes and DNA. In this record, the V and J calls reflect TCRdb's handling and not the investigators' own analysis. Present in this sample are 450,000 or so distinct CDR3 sequences, 13% to 15% of which were seen just once. The leading ten clones occupy around 0.52% of the sample.

In addition, the sample was reused for a study of yellow fever vaccine responses in identical twins. Per that second paper: The authors reported that the T cell response to vaccination in identical twins appeared partly convergent and partly personalized. Focusing on identical twins, the study followed the T cell clones that responded to the vaccine, and did so with precision.

This TCR was recovered from a woman between 18 and 29 years old in good health. Material for sequencing was CD4+ T cells sorted from blood. The chain joins TRBV25-1 to TRBJ1-6; the D gene is unclear. In nucleotides, the sequence is TGTGCCAGCAGTGAATTCGGAGCGGCCCTCCACTTT. This is translated as CASSEFGAALHF.